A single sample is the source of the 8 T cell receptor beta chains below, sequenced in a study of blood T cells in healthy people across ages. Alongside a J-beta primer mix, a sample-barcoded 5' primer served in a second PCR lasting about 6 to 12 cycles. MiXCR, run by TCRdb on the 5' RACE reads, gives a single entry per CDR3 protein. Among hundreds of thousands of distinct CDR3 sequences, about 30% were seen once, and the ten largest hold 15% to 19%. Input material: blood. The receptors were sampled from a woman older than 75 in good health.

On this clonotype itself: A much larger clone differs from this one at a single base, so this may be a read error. The CDR3 nucleotides are TGCAGTACTAGAGTCCTAGCGGGGGGGCTCATAGATACGCAGTATTTT. It specifies CSTRVLAGGLIDTQYF. The rearrangement links TRBV20-1 to TRBJ2-3, with 12 bases fitting TRBD2. CDR1 is DFQATT, CDR2 SNEGSKA, per germline (reference sequence). The CDR3 length is 16 residues.

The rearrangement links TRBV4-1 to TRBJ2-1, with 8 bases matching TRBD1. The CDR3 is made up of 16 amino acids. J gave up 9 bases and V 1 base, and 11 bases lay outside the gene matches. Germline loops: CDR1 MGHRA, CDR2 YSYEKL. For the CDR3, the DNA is TGCGCCAGCAGCCAAGTTATGGAGACAGGGGTACTTGAGCAGTTCTTC. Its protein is CASSQVMETGVLEQFF.

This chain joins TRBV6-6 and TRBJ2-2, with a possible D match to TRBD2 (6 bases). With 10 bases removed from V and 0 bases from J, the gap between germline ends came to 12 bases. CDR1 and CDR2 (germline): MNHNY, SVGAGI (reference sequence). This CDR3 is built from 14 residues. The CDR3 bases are TGTGCCACCACTAGCCTGGCGAACACCGGGGAGCTGTTTTTT. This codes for CATTSLANTGELFF.

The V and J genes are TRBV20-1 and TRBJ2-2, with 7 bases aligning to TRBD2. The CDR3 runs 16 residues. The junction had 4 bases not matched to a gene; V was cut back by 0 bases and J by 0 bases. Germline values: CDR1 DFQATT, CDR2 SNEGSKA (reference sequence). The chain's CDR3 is CSARDPGGSNTGELFF. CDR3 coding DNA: TGCAGTGCTAGAGATCCGGGAGGCTCGAACACCGGGGAGCTGTTTTTT.

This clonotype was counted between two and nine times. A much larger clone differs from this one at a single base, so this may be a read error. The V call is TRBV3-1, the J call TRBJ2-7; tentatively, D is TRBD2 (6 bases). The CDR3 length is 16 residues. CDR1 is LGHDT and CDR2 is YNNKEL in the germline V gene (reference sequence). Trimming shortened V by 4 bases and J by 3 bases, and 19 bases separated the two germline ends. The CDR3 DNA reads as TGTGCCAGCAGCCGGCCGCTAGCGAGGGTCTTCTACGAGCAGTACTTC. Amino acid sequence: CASSRPLARVFYEQYF.

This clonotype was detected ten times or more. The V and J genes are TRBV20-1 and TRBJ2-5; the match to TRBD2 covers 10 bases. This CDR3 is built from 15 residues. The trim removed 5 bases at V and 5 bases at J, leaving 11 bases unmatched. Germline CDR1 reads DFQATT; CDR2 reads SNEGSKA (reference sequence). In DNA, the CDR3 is TGCAGTGCTCTCCCCACAGCGGGGGGGCGCGAGACCCAGTACTTC. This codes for CSALPTAGGRETQYF.

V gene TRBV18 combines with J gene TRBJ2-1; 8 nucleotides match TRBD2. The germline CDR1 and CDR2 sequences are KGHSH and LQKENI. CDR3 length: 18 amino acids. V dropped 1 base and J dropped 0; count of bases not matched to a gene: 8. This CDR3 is CASSPLGSGVSSYNEQFF. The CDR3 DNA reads TGTGCCAGCTCACCACTGGGTAGCGGGGTTAGCTCCTACAATGAGCAGTTCTTC.

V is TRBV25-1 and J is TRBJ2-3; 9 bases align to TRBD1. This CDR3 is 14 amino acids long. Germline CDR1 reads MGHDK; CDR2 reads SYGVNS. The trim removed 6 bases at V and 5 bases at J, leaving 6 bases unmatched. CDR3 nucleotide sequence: TGTGCCAGCAGGGCCTACAGGGGGCAAGATACGCAGTATTTT. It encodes CASRAYRGQDTQYF.